Below, 27 T cell receptor beta chains from the same sample are listed, as sequenced in a study of blood T cell repertoires in COVID-19. The table came from immunoSEQ multiplex PCR; TCRdb's copy has only in-frame clones and leaves some out. The sample includes roughly 400,000 clones, 87% of them seen just once. The sequencing input was PBMCs or T cells enriched from blood (not recorded which). The source is a woman aged 45-65 years who had recovered from COVID-19.

This clone has only a few counts. V is TRBV28 and J is TRBJ2-7, with 7 nucleotides matching TRBD1. Trimming took 4 bases from V and 0 from J; bases not matched to a gene: 6. Germline assignment: CDR1 MDHEN and CDR2 SYDVKM. CDR3 length equals 15 residues. In DNA form, the CDR3 reads TGTGCCAGCAGTTACACATGGACAGGCTCCTACGAGCAGTACTTC. Amino acid sequence: CASSYTWTGSYEQYF.

V gene TRBV7-3 combines with J gene TRBJ2-1, with 8 bases that match TRBD2. With 5 bases clipped from V and 4 bases from J, the junction kept 7 bases outside the gene matches. Germline V gene lookup returns CDR1 SGHTA and CDR2 FQGTGA. This CDR3 comprises 15 residues. The CDR3 sequence is CASSIAGTSYNEQFF. As DNA, the CDR3 is TGTGCCAGCAGCATTGCCGGGACTAGTTACAATGAGCAGTTCTTC.

The rearrangement joins TRBV28 to TRBJ1-2, with D unresolved. The CDR3 length is 15 residues. Looked up from germline, CDR1 is MDHEN and CDR2 is SYDVKM. Trimming shortened V by 5 bases and J by 1 base, and 14 bases separated the two germline ends. The CDR3 nucleotides read TGTGCCAGCAGTCCCCTCTCCCTCCTTAACTATGGCTACACCTTC. Protein product: CASSPLSLLNYGYTF.

The rearrangement joins TRBV3-1 (or the pseudogene TRBV3-2) to TRBJ1-2, with D possibly TRBD1 on 6 matching bases. The CDR3 totals 14 residues. Per the germline V gene, CDR1 is LGHDT and CDR2 is YNNKEL (reference sequence). Deletions cut 0 bases from V and 2 bases from J, with 7 bases between. CDR3 sequence: CASSQDTGNYGYTF. The CDR3 bases are TGTGCCAGCAGCCAAGATACAGGGAACTATGGCTACACCTTC.

This rearrangement joins TRBV27 to TRBJ1-2; TRBD1 aligns across 8 bases. Looked up from germline, CDR1 is MNHEY and CDR2 is SMNVEV (reference sequence). This CDR3 contains 13 residues. Germline trimming cut 5 bases from V and 4 bases from J; bases unmatched to any gene: 3. CDR3 DNA sequence: TGTGCCAGCAGTACAGACAGGGGCTATGGCTACACCTTC. Translated, it gives CASSTDRGYGYTF.

V usage is TRBV5-5 and J usage is TRBJ1-1; D is ambiguous. The CDR3 totals 13 residues. Trimming cost V 2 bases and J 8 bases, with 13 bases left between them. Germline CDR1 is SGHKS and CDR2 is YYEKEE (reference sequence). CDR3 DNA sequence: TGTGCCAGCAGCTTCCAGGTCTTATCCGAAGCTTTCTTT. Its translation is CASSFQVLSEAFF.

The chain is built from TRBV9 and TRBJ2-3, with TRBD1 matching over 7 bases. The V gene's germline CDR1 is SGDLS and CDR2 YYNGEE. Trimming took 7 bases from V and 1 from J; bases not matched to a gene: 9. The CDR3 is made up of 15 amino acids. DNA for the CDR3: TGTGCCAGCGGACTCGGACAGGTTCGCACAGATACGCAGTATTTT. Translating gives CASGLGQVRTDTQYF.

The chain combines TRBV7-9 with TRBJ1-6, with TRBD1 matching over 7 bases. Germline V gene sequence: CDR1 SEHNR, CDR2 FQNEAQ (reference sequence). The V segment lost 0 bases and the J segment 7 bases; nucleotides outside the gene matches: 3. This CDR3 region has 15 residues. CDR3 bases: TGTGCCAGCAGCTTAGCGGGGACAGACAATTCACCCCTCCACTTT. Protein sequence: CASSLAGTDNSPLHF.

This chain connects TRBV19 to TRBJ2-2; 8 positions agree with TRBD1. Germline-derived CDR1 and CDR2 are LNHDA and SQIVND (reference sequence). Unmatched junction bases numbered 4, after V lost 10 bases and J lost 0 bases. The CDR3 contains 14 residues. CDR3 sequence reads: CATEDRANTGELFF. The CDR3 DNA is TGTGCCACCGAGGACAGGGCGAACACCGGGGAGCTGTTTTTT. The whole variable domain, remainder taken from reference TRBV19 and TRBJ2-2, is DGGITQSPKYLFRKEGQNVTLSCEQNLNHDAMYWYRQDPGQGLRLIYYSQIVNDFQKGDIAEGYSVSREKKESFPLTVTSAQKNPTAFYLCATEDRANTGELFFGEGSRLTVL.

The genes are TRBV6-1 and TRBJ1-5; D gene unclear. Trimming took off 2 bases at V and 1 base at J, with 15 bases between the two ends. CDR1 is MNHNS, CDR2 SASEGT, per germline. CDR3 length equals 17 residues. CDR3 sequence (DNA): TGTGCCAGCAGTGAATTCTCGTCAGCGGCGAGCAATCAGCCCCAGCATTTT. Protein: CASSEFSSAASNQPQHF.

On this clone: The junction departs from the called germline gene at one end, perhaps through a read error. The V call is TRBV18, the J call TRBJ2-5; D perhaps matches TRBD2 (5 bases). The CDR3 extends over 16 amino acids. Per the germline V gene, CDR1 is KGHSH and CDR2 is LQKENI. CDR3 loop: CASSTPLGVGLETQYF. The CDR3 DNA reads TGTGCCAGCTCAACACCGCTGGGAGTAGGGCTGGAGACCCAGTACTTC.

J is TRBJ2-2 and V is TRBV29-1, with D perhaps matching TRBD1 (5 bases). Germline lookup yields CDR1 SQVTM and CDR2 ANQGSEA. CDR3 length: 14 amino acids. V dropped 8 bases and J dropped 7 bases, with 20 bases sitting between them. The CDR3 region has the DNA TGCAGCTCTCCGGGTTGGGTGCAGGGCGGGGAGCTGTTTTTT. Translating gives CSSPGWVQGGELFF.

The V call is TRBV7-3, the J call TRBJ2-3, with D perhaps TRBD1 (6 bases). From germline, CDR1 is SGHTA and CDR2 FQGTGA. The CDR3 runs 15 residues. V shed 0 bases and J shed 2 bases, with 9 bases lying between them. The CDR3 sequence is CASSLTQGNTDTQYF. The CDR3 nucleotides read TGTGCCAGCAGCTTAACACAGGGCAACACAGATACGCAGTATTTT.

V is TRBV6-5 and J is TRBJ1-2; D is unresolved. This CDR3 contains 13 residues. V lost 5 bases and J lost 7, with 14 bases in between. Germline CDR1 MNHEY, CDR2 SVGAGI. Here the CDR3 reads CASSPLGRAGYTF. CDR3 DNA sequence: TGTGCCAGCAGTCCCCTGGGGAGGGCTGGCTACACCTTC.

The chain recombines TRBV14 with TRBJ2-7, with D maybe TRBD2 (6 bases). CDR3 length: 13 residues. V dropped 6 bases and J dropped 3 bases, with 12 bases sitting between them. Germline assignment: CDR1 SGHDN and CDR2 FVKESK. CDR3 in DNA: TGTGCCAGCAGTCGGGGGACTTTCTACGAGCAGTACTTC. Protein product: CASSRGTFYEQYF. Combining the CDR3 with reference TRBV14 and TRBJ2-7 gives the whole variable domain EAGVTQFPSHSVIEKGQTVTLRCDPISGHDNLYWYRRVMGKEIKFLLHFVKESKQDESGMPNNRFLAERTGGTYSTLKVQPAELEDSGVYFCASSRGTFYEQYFGPGTRLTVT.

This clone was picked up a small number of times. The rearrangement uses TRBV11-3 and TRBJ1-1; D uncertain. CDR1 SGHNT and CDR2 YENEEA come from the germline V gene. The CDR3 extends over 13 amino acids. Trimming removed 5 bases at V and 3 bases at J, with 10 bases between. Written as DNA, the CDR3 is TGTGCCAGCAGCCCCGCCGCGGACACTGAAGCTTTCTTT. Residues: CASSPAADTEAFF.

This chain joins TRBV28 and TRBJ1-3; TRBD1 matches 11 bases. Germline CDR1 MDHEN, CDR2 SYDVKM. This CDR3 contains 19 residues. With 4 bases clipped from V and 0 bases from J, the junction kept 11 bases outside the gene matches. The CDR3, as DNA: TGTGCCAGCAGTTCCCGGACAGGGGGCGAGACATACTCTGGAAACACCATATATTTT. This sequence encodes CASSSRTGGETYSGNTIYF.

This chain connects TRBV28 to TRBJ1-2; D is unresolved. V was clipped by 6 bases and J by 7 bases, with 9 bases between them. From germline, CDR1 is MDHEN and CDR2 SYDVKM. There are 11 residues in the CDR3. This CDR3 reads CASSPGSGYTF. The CDR3 DNA reads TGTGCCAGCAGCCCAGGAAGTGGCTACACCTTC.

The chain is built from TRBV5-8 and TRBJ2-1; D uncertain. Germline V CDR1 and CDR2: SGHTS, YDEGEE. The V and J ends lost 2 bases and 2 bases respectively, with 14 bases between them. This CDR3 is 16 amino acids long. CDR3 residues: CASSFFYISTYNEQFF. CDR3 in DNA: TGTGCCAGCAGCTTCTTTTACATATCCACCTACAATGAGCAGTTCTTC.

The chain carries TRBV7-2 and TRBJ1-4; D not certain. Germline V gene lookup returns CDR1 SGHTA and CDR2 FQGNSA. The V gene lost 2 bases and the J gene lost 7 bases, with 11 bases spanning the gap. The CDR3 totals 14 residues. The CDR3 DNA sequence: TGTGCCAGCAGCTTAATGTTGGGAGGTGAAAAACTGTTTTTT. This sequence encodes CASSLMLGGEKLFF.

This clone has ten or more counts. The chain is built from TRBV6-2 or TRBV6-3 and TRBJ2-7; TRBD2 matches at 7 bases. CDR3 length: 15 amino acids. The V gene's germline CDR1 is MNHEY and CDR2 SVGEGT. Trimming removed 2 bases from V and 2 bases from J; junction bases left unmatched: 6. CDR3 amino acids: CASSYRRLAAYEQYF. The CDR3 DNA reads TGTGCCAGCAGTTACCGGAGGCTAGCGGCCTACGAGCAGTACTTC.

This chain connects TRBV7-9 to TRBJ1-1, with TRBD1 identical over 8 bases. Trimming cost V 5 bases and J 10 bases; bases outside gene matches: 6. The germline V gene has CDR1 SEHNR and CDR2 FQNEAQ (reference sequence). The CDR3 has 12 residues. CDR3: CASSLQGVVAFF. DNA for the CDR3: TGTGCCAGCAGCCTACAGGGGGTTGTAGCTTTCTTT. The full variable domain, its missing parts supplied by reference TRBV7-9 and TRBJ1-1, is DTGVSQNPRHKITKRGQNVTFRCDPISEHNRLYWYRQTLGQGPEFLTYFQNEAQLEKSRLLSDRFSAERPKGSFSTLEIQRTEQGDSAMYLCASSLQGVVAFFGQGTRLTVV.

The rearrangement links TRBV10-3 to TRBJ1-1; 7 positions agree with TRBD1. This CDR3 has 12 amino acids. Germline CDR1 is ENHRY and CDR2 is SYGVKD. V trimming: 11 bases; J trimming: 6 bases; junction bases outside the gene matches: 9. CDR3 amino acids: CASQGTDAEAFF. The CDR3 DNA reads TGTGCCTCACAGGGGACGGACGCTGAAGCTTTCTTT.

The CDR3 here is CASSVEGQGYEQYF. The CDR3 DNA reads TGTGCCAGCAGCGTGGAGGGACAGGGCTACGAGCAGTACTTC. This chain connects TRBV9 to TRBJ2-7; 9 nucleotides align to TRBD1. There are 14 residues in the CDR3. The germline gives CDR1 SGDLS, CDR2 YYNGEE. V was pared by 2 bases and J by 3 bases, with 3 bases of the junction left unmatched.

The chain is built from TRBV25-1 and TRBJ1-1, with TRBD1 identical over 12 bases. J was trimmed by 7 bases and V by 7 bases; bases with no gene match: 10. CDR3 length equals 15 residues. The germline V gene encodes CDR1 MGHDK and CDR2 SYGVNS. CDR3 loop: CASINMGQGADEAFF. The CDR3 DNA follows: TGTGCCAGCATAAATATGGGACAGGGGGCGGATGAAGCTTTCTTT.

This chain joins TRBV6-5 and TRBJ1-1; D unresolved. With 2 bases removed from V and 6 bases from J, the gap between germline ends came to 13 bases. The CDR3 length is 14 residues. CDR1 and CDR2 (germline): MNHEY, SVGAGI. In DNA, the CDR3 is TGTGCCAGCAGTTACCAATTAGAGTCTCCTGAAGCTTTCTTT. This sequence encodes CASSYQLESPEAFF.

V gene TRBV12-5 combines with J gene TRBJ2-5; D is possibly TRBD1 (7 bases). Per the germline V gene, CDR1 is LGHNT and CDR2 is FRNRAP. The CDR3 consists of 16 residues. V gave up 1 base and J gave up 5 bases, with 17 bases separating them. As DNA, the CDR3 is TGTGCTAGTGGTTTGGACCCCTCAGGGGGGAAGGAGACCCAGTACTTC. Encoded protein: CASGLDPSGGKETQYF.